The 19 T cell receptor beta chains reported below all come from one sample, sequenced in a study of cytomegalovirus exposure and HLA in healthy donors. In the PCR, 60 Vbeta and 13 Jbeta primers were used. Sequencing was performed with immunoSEQ multiplex PCR; in TCRdb, only in-frame clones are kept and a portion is missing. Of roughly 130,000 clones listed, more than 80% are singletons. Sample: PBMCs. The source of these receptors is a male donor in good health and CMV-seronegative.

The rearrangement uses TRBV7-2 and TRBJ2-7, with 10 bases aligning to TRBD2. The CDR3 consists of 15 residues. Per germline, CDR1 SGHTA and CDR2 FQGNSA. V lost 6 bases to trimming and J lost 7 bases; unmatched junction nucleotides: 12. The CDR3 nucleotides read TGTGCCAGCAGTATCACTAGCGGGGCTCCTATGGAGCAGTACTTC. Residues: CASSITSGAPMEQYF.

This clone was seen a single time. This chain links TRBV9 with TRBJ1-2, with a weak D call TRBD1 (5 bases). Per the germline V gene, CDR1 is SGDLS and CDR2 is YYNGEE. Trimming shortened V by 2 bases and J by 8 bases, and 16 bases separated the two germline ends. The CDR3 contains 14 residues. The CDR3 bases are TGTGCCAGCAGCGTTGGGGGGGAGGGTGGGGGCTACACCTTC. This codes for CASSVGGEGGGYTF. The full variable domain, completed using reference TRBV9 and TRBJ1-2, is DSGVTQTPKHLITATGQRVTLRCSPRSGDLSVYWYQQSLDQGLQFLIQYYNGEERAKGNILERFSAQQFPDLHSELNLSSLELGDSALYFCASSVGGEGGGYTFGSGTRLTVV.

The chain joins TRBV6-5 to TRBJ1-2; weak D call: TRBD1 (6 bases). The CDR3 length is 13 residues. V lost 5 bases and J lost 7, with 14 bases in between. Germline V gene sequence: CDR1 MNHEY, CDR2 SVGAGI. The CDR3 sequence is CASSLTGFTGYTF. The CDR3 nucleotides are TGTGCCAGCAGTCTCACAGGGTTTACTGGCTACACCTTC.

This chain connects TRBV5-1 to TRBJ2-7; 9 bases fit TRBD2. This CDR3 has 16 amino acids. After removal of 0 bases from V and 0 bases from J, the junction contained 4 bases not matched to a gene. Germline CDR1 SGHRS, CDR2 YFSETQ. CDR3 in DNA: TGCGCCAGCAGCTTGGCCGAAGCGGGAGGCTCCTACGAGCAGTACTTC. It is translated as CASSLAEAGGSYEQYF. Supplemented by reference TRBV5-1 and TRBJ2-7, the full variable domain reads KAGVTQTPRYLIKTRGQQVTLSCSPISGHRSVSWYQQTPGQGLQFLFEYFSETQRNKGNFPGRFSGRQFSNSRSEMNVSTLELGDSALYLCASSLAEAGGSYEQYFGPGTRLTVT.

The chain has TRBV12-5 and TRBJ2-1; 8 bases line up with TRBD1. Germline trimming cut 0 bases from V and 4 bases from J; bases unmatched to any gene: 5. The germline CDR1 and CDR2 sequences are LGHNT and FRNRAP. CDR3 length: 16 residues. The CDR3 region is CASGLVLQGGYNEQFF. CDR3 in DNA: TGTGCTAGTGGTTTGGTTTTACAGGGGGGTTACAATGAGCAGTTCTTC.

V gene TRBV5-1 combines with J gene TRBJ2-1; D perhaps matches TRBD2 (6 bases). CDR3 size: 15 residues. The germline V gene has CDR1 SGHRS and CDR2 YFSETQ. Trimming stripped 0 bases from V and 1 base from J, with 8 bases between. CDR3 in amino acids: CASSLGGESYNEQFF. The CDR3 DNA sequence: TGCGCCAGCAGCTTGGGCGGGGAATCCTACAATGAGCAGTTCTTC.

The chain joins TRBV18 to TRBJ1-6, with 8 positions matching TRBD1. The CDR3 covers 14 residues. In germline, CDR1 is KGHSH, CDR2 LQKENI. V lost 3 bases and J lost 7; bases outside the gene matches: 2. CDR3 coding DNA: TGTGCCAGCTCACCGGACAGGGTCAATTCACCCCTCCACTTT. It codes for CASSPDRVNSPLHF.

The V gene is TRBV2, the J gene TRBJ2-1, with TRBD2 matching over 8 bases. The CDR3 sequence is 16 residues long. The V and J ends lost 1 base and 7 bases, in that order; junction bases with no gene match: 9. Germline V gene data show CDR1 as SNHLY and CDR2 as FYNNEI. The CDR3 nucleotides read TGTGCCAGCAGTGAAGTTTGGAGCGGGAGAGGTAATGAGCAGTTCTTC. This gives the protein CASSEVWSGRGNEQFF.

This clone was found a few times. The chain uses TRBV6-5 and TRBJ1-2; D is unclear. V lost 6 bases and J lost 4, with 15 bases in between. CDR3 length equals 14 residues. Looked up from germline, CDR1 is MNHEY and CDR2 is SVGAGI. For the CDR3, the DNA is TGTGCCAGCAGACCTGGCCCCCTTGGCTATGGCTACACCTTC. Protein: CASRPGPLGYGYTF.

As for this clone: A junction end diverges from the germline sequence, so it may reflect a read error. J is TRBJ2-7 and V is TRBV11-2; D not resolved. Germline lookup yields CDR1 SGHAT and CDR2 FQNNGV. The CDR3 totals 15 residues. CDR3 in DNA: TGTGCCAGCAGCTTAGAATCGGCAGGCTCCTACGGGCAGTACTTC. It translates to CASSLESAGSYGQYF. Full variable domain (rest looked up from reference TRBV11-2 and TRBJ2-7): EAGVAQSPRYKIIEKRQSVAFWCNPISGHATLYWYQQILGQGPKLLIQFQNNGVVDDSQLPKDRFSAERLKGVDSTLKIQPAKLEDSAVYLCASSLESAGSYGQYFGPGTRLTVT.

The chain links TRBV18 to TRBJ1-3, with 8 nucleotides matching TRBD1. The CDR3 has 16 amino acids. Per germline, CDR1 KGHSH and CDR2 LQKENI. Trimming removed 3 bases from V and 0 bases from J; junction bases left unmatched: 4. The CDR3 DNA is TGTGCCAGCTCACCGTTCGGGACAGGCTCTGGAAACACCATATATTTT. Translated, it gives CASSPFGTGSGNTIYF.

V and J are TRBV5-1 and TRBJ2-2; TRBD2 agrees at 10 bases. The length of the CDR3 is 15 residues. Germline CDR1 and CDR2: SGHRS and YFSETQ. V dropped 3 bases and J dropped 4; count of bases not matched to a gene: 3. This CDR3 is CASSSRTSGTGELFF. The CDR3 DNA is TGCGCCAGCAGCTCTAGGACTAGCGGCACCGGGGAGCTGTTTTTT.

As for this clone: Sequence at one end of the junction differs from germline and may be a read error. V usage is TRBV5-4 and J usage is TRBJ2-6; a possible D gene is TRBD1 (5 bases). The germline CDR1 and CDR2 sequences are SGHNT and YYREEE (reference sequence). CDR3 length: 14 residues. CDR3 coding DNA: TGTGCCAGCAGCTTGGACATTGGGGCCAACGGCCTGACTTTC. It codes for CASSLDIGANGLTF.

The genes are TRBV28 and TRBJ1-5; D gene ambiguous. The CDR3 length is 16 residues. V lost 9 bases, J lost 1 base, and 19 bases lay in between. Germline CDR1 and CDR2: MDHEN and SYDVKM. The CDR3 DNA is TGTGCCAGTTCCCGCCGGTCTTTGGTAAGCAATCAGCCCCAGCATTTT. Translating gives CASSRRSLVSNQPQHF. The full variable domain, in which reference TRBV28 and TRBJ1-5 provide the parts outside the CDR3, is DVKVTQSSRYLVKRTGEKVFLECVQDMDHENMFWYRQDPGLGLRLIYFSYDVKMKEKGDIPEGYSVSREKKERFSLILESASTNQTSMYLCASSRRSLVSNQPQHFGDGTRLSIL.

This sequence joins TRBV6-5 and TRBJ2-7; the D gene is possibly TRBD2 (5 bases). Trimming took 2 bases from V and 2 from J, leaving 10 bases between them. Germline V gene sequence: CDR1 MNHEY, CDR2 SVGAGI. The CDR3 length is 14 residues. The CDR3 DNA is TGTGCCAGCAGTTACCGGGAAATAACCTACGAGCAGTACTTC. This gives the protein CASSYREITYEQYF.

Concerning this clone itself: An end of the junction does not agree with germline; a read error may underlie this. The rearrangement uses TRBV7-9 and TRBJ1-1, with TRBD1 matching over 8 bases. Germline V lookup: CDR1 SEHNR, CDR2 FQNEAQ (reference sequence). The CDR3 loop spans 16 amino acids. This CDR3 is CSSSLRTGRANTEAFF. The CDR3 nucleotides are TGTTCCAGCAGCTTACGGACAGGGAGGGCGAACACTGAAGCTTTCTTT.

This clone appeared once. This chain connects TRBV10-3 to TRBJ2-3, with TRBD1 matching 10 bases. The CDR3 length is 15 residues. Germline V gives CDR1 ENHRY, CDR2 SYGVKD. J gave up 3 bases and V 9 bases, and 9 bases lay outside the gene matches. Here the CDR3 reads CAISGTGASTDTQYF. CDR3 bases: TGTGCCATTTCCGGGACAGGGGCTAGTACAGATACGCAGTATTTT.

Points on this clone: Relative to the germline gene, one junction end is altered; a read error may explain this. The chain carries TRBV6-5 and TRBJ2-6, with 7 bases that match TRBD2. Germline loops: CDR1 MNHEY, CDR2 SVGAGI. The CDR3 is 15 amino acids. The CDR3 bases are TGTGCCAGCAGGGCGGGGGTTACTGGGGCCAACGGCCTGACTTTC. Protein sequence: CASRAGVTGANGLTF.

This rearrangement joins TRBV4-1 to TRBJ2-3; 12 bases line up with TRBD2. The CDR3 has 22 amino acids. The V segment lost 0 bases and the J segment 3 bases; nucleotides outside the gene matches: 19. CDR1 is MGHRA, CDR2 YSYEKL, per germline. The CDR3 DNA follows: TGCGCCAGCAGCCAAGAGAAGGGGCCTAGCGGGGGGGCCTTCATAGGGACAGATACGCAGTATTTT. Translated: CASSQEKGPSGGAFIGTDTQYF.